The clone carrying this TCR beta chain was seen more than once but under ten times. The antigen is undetermined. The data were taken from a study of T cell repertoires in cytomegalovirus infection. In TCRdb, the reads were re-called with MiXCR into one record per CDR3 protein. The sample lists about 180,000 distinct CDR3 sequences; around an eighth were seen once. Study-wide results and limits: Carriage of CMV together with the relevant HLA was identifiable through cumulative public TCR beta family frequency. The ex vivo response was dominated by HLA-C-restricted CMV-specific TCR beta clonotypes.

CDR3 length: 16 amino acids. Trimming took 2 bases from V and 0 from J, leaving 11 bases between them. The germline V gene encodes CDR1 MNHEY and CDR2 SVGEGT. V and J are TRBV6-2 or TRBV6-3 and TRBJ2-4, with D hard to call. Sequenced sample: PBMCs. This sequence was found in a human donor in good health (CMV status not recorded). Some clones in this sample may be carry-over from other donors' samples. CDR3 loop: CASSYPDAIAKNIQYF. Here the CDR3 DNA reads TGTGCCAGCAGTTACCCAGACGCTATAGCCAAAAACATTCAGTACTTC.